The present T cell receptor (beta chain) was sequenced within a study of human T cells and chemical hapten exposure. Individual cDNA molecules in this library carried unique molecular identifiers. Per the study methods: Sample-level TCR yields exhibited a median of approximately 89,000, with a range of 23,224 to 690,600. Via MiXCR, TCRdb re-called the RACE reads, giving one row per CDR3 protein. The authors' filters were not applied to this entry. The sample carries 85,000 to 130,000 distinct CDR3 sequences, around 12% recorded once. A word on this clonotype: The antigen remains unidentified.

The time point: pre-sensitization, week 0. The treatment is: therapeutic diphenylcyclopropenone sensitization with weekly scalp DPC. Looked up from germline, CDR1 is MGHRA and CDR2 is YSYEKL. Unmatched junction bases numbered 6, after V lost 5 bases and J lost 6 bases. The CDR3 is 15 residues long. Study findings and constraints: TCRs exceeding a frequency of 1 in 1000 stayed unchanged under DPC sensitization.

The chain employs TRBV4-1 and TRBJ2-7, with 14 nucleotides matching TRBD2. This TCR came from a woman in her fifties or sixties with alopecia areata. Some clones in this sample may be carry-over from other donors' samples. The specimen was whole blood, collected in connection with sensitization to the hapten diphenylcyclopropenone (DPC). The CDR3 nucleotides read TGCGCCAGCAGCTCGACTAGCGGGAGGGGGCGCGAGCAGTACTTC. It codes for CASSSTSGRGREQYF.